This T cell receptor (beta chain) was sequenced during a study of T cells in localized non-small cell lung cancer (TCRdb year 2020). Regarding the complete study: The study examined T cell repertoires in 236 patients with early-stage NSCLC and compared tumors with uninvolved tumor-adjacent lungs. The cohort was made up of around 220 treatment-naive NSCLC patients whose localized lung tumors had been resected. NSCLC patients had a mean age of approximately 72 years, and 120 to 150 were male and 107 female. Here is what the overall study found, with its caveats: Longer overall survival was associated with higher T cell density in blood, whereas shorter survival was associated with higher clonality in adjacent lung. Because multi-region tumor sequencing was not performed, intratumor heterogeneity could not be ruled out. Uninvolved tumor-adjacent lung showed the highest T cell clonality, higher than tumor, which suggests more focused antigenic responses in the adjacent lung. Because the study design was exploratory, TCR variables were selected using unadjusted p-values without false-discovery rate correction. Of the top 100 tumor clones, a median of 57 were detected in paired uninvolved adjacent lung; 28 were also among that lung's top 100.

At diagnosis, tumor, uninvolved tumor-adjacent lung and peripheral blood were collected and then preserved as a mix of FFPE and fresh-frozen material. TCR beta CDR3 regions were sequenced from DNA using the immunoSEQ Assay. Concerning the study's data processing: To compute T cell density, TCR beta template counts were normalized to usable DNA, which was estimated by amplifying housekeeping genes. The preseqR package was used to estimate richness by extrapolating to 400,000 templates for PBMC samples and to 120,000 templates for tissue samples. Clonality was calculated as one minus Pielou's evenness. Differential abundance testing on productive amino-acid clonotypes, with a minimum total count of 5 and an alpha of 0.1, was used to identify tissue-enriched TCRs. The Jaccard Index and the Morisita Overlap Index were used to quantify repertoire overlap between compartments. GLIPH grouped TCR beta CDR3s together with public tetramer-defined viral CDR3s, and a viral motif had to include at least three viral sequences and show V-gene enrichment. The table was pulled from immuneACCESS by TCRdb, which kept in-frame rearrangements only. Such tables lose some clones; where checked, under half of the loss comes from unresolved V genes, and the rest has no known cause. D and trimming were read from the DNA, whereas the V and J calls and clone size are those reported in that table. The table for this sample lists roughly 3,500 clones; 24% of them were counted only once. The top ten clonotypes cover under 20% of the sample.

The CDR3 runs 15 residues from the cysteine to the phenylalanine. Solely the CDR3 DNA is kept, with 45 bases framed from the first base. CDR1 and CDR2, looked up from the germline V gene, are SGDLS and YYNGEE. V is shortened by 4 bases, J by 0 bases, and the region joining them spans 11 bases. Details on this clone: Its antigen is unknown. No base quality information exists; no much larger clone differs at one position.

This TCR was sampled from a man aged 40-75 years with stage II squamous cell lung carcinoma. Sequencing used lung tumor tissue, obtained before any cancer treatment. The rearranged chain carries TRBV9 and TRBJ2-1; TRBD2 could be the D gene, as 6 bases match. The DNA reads TGTGCCAGCAGCTGGGACTTCTACTCCTACAATGAGCAGTTCTTC. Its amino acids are CASSWDFYSYNEQFF.